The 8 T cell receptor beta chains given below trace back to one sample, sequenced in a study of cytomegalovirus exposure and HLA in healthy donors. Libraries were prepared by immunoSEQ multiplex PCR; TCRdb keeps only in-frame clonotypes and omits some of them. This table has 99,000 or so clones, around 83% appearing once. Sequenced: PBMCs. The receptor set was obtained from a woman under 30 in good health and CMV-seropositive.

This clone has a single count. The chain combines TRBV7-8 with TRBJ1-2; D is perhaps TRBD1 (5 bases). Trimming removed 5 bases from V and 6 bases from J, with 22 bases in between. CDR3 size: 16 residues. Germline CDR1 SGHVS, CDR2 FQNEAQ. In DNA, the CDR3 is TGTGCCAGCAGCCTGGTGCAGGGCCTGAGCTACGATGGCTACACCTTC. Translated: CASSLVQGLSYDGYTF. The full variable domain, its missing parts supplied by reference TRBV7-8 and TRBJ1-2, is GAGVSQSPRYKVAKRGQDVALRCDPISGHVSLFWYQQALGQGPEFLTYFQNEAQLDKSGLPSDRFFAERPEGSVSTLKIQRTQQEDSAVYLCASSLVQGLSYDGYTFGSGTRLTVV.

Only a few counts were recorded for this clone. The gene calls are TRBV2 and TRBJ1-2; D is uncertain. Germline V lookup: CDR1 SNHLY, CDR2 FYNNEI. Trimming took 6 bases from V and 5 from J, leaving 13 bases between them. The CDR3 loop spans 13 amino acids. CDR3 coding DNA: TGTGCCAGCAGGTTAAGCGGGGTTTATGGCTACACCTTC. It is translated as CASRLSGVYGYTF.

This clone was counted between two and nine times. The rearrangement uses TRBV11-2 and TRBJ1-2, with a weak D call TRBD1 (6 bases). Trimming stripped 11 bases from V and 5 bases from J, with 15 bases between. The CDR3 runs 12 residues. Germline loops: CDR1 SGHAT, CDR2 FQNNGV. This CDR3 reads CAVSRTAYGYTF. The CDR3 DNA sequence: TGTGCCGTCAGCCGGACAGCTTATGGCTACACCTTC. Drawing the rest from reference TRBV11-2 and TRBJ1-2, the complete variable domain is EAGVAQSPRYKIIEKRQSVAFWCNPISGHATLYWYQQILGQGPKLLIQFQNNGVVDDSQLPKDRFSAERLKGVDSTLKIQPAKLEDSAVYLCAVSRTAYGYTFGSGTRLTVV.

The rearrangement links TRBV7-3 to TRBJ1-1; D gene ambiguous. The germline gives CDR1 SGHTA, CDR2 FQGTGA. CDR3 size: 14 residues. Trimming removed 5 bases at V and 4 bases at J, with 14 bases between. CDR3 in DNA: TGTGCCAGCAGCCGGGTTGGGTCGAGCACTGAAGCTTTCTTT. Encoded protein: CASSRVGSSTEAFF.

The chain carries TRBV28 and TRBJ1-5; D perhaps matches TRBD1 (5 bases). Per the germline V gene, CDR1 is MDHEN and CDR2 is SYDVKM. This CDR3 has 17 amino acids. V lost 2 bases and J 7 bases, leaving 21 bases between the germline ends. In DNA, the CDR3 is TGTGCCAGCAGTTTAATGTCAGTAGGCAGGGCCAGACAGCCCCAGCATTTT. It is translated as CASSLMSVGRARQPQHF.

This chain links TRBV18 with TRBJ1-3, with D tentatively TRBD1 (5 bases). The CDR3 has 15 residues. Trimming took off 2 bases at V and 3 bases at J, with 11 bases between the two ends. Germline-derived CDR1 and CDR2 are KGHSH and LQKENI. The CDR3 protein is CASSPISTVGNTIYF. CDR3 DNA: TGTGCCAGCTCACCAATATCGACAGTTGGAAACACCATATATTTT.

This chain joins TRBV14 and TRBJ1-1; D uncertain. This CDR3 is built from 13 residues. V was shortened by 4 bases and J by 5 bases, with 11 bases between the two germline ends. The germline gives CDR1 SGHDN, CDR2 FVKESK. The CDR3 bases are TGTGCCAGCAGCCTTTGGAGCGGAACTGAAGCTTTCTTT. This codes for CASSLWSGTEAFF.

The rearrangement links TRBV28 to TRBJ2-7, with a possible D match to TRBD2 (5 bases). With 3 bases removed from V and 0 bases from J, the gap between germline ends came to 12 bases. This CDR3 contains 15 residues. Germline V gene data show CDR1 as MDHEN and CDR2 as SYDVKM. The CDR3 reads CASSLGGSSSYEQYF. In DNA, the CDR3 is TGTGCCAGCAGTTTGGGCGGGTCGAGCTCCTACGAGCAGTACTTC.